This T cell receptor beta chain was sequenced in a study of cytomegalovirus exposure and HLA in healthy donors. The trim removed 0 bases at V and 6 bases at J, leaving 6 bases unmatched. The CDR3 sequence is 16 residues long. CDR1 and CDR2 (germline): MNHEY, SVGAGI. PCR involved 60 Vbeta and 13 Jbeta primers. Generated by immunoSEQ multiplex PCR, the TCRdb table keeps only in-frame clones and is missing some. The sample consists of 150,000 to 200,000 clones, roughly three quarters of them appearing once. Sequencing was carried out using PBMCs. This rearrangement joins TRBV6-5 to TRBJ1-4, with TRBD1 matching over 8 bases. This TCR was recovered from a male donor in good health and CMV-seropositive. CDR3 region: CASSYSLDRVHEKLFF. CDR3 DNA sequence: TGTGCCAGCAGTTACTCCCTGGACAGGGTTCATGAAAAACTGTTTTTT.